The 3 T cell receptor beta chains given below trace back to one sample, sequenced in a study of shared clonotypes between healthy human individuals. Using immunoSEQ multiplex PCR, the repertoire was profiled, and TCRdb retains in-frame clones only, with some absent. The data hold about 2.3 million clones, with 92% observed a single time. Sequenced material: naive CD4+ T cells from PBMCs. Noted subset: CD45RA+ positively selected. The receptor source for this set is a man between 18 and 29 years old in good health. Some clones in this sample may be carry-over from other donors' samples.

This clone came up once. The V and J genes are TRBV10-3 and TRBJ2-1; 7 bases are a match to TRBD2. Trimming cost V 7 bases and J 2 bases; bases outside gene matches: 8. This CDR3 has 15 amino acids. In germline, CDR1 is ENHRY, CDR2 SYGVKD. CDR3 sequence: CAITASGQPYNEQFF. CDR3 DNA sequence: TGTGCCATCACGGCTAGCGGACAACCCTACAATGAGCAGTTCTTC.

This clone was detected only once. The genes are TRBV25-1 and TRBJ1-4; possible D gene TRBD1, 5 bases. CDR1 and CDR2 (germline): MGHDK, SYGVNS. There are 14 residues in the CDR3. The V gene lost 2 bases and the J gene lost 3 bases, with 7 bases spanning the gap. The CDR3 DNA follows: TGTGCCAGCAGTGAAGGGGCGCCTAATGAAAAACTGTTTTTT. This translates into CASSEGAPNEKLFF.

V usage is TRBV11-2 and J usage is TRBJ2-2, with 10 bases identical to TRBD1. The CDR3 contains 15 residues. CDR1 and CDR2 from the germline V gene are SGHAT and FQNNGV. The V and J ends lost 5 bases and 5 bases, in that order; junction bases with no gene match: 5. The CDR3 protein is CASSGWDRGTGELFF. The CDR3 region has the DNA TGTGCCAGCAGCGGGTGGGACAGGGGAACCGGGGAGCTGTTTTTT.